These 15 T cell receptor beta chains share one sample of origin, sequenced in a study of OX40 agonist ivuxolimab in advanced cancers. Data came from immunoSEQ multiplex PCR; TCRdb stores just in-frame clones and leaves some out. In the table there are about 36,000 clones, about 79% of which are singletons. Source: CD4+ or CD8+ T cells sorted from blood, taken in a trial of the OX40 agonist ivuxolimab. These receptor sequences come from an adult with an advanced solid tumor such as melanoma, head and neck, liver or kidney cancer.

This clone was detected once. The rearrangement joins TRBV5-1 to TRBJ2-3, with D possibly TRBD2 on 6 matching bases. This CDR3 is built from 16 residues. The V end was cut by 4 bases, the J end by 3 bases, with 18 bases between. Looked up from germline, CDR1 is SGHRS and CDR2 is YFSETQ. The CDR3 loop reads CASSDNTGRPTDTQYF. Here the CDR3 DNA reads TGCGCCAGCAGCGACAATACGGGGAGGCCGACAGATACGCAGTATTTT.

CDR3 DNA: TGTGCCAGCAGCTACGGGACATCGAACACTGAAGCTTTCTTT. Protein product: CASSYGTSNTEAFF. This rearrangement joins TRBV9 to TRBJ1-1, with D tentatively TRBD1 (6 bases). Germline assignment: CDR1 SGDLS and CDR2 YYNGEE. The V end was cut by 4 bases, the J end by 1 base, with 11 bases between. CDR3 length: 14 amino acids.

This clone was recorded only once. The genes are TRBV30 and TRBJ1-3, with D unresolved. This CDR3 contains 14 residues. CDR1 is GTSNPN and CDR2 is SVGIG in the germline V gene (reference sequence). Trimming pared 1 base from V and 0 bases from J, leaving 7 bases between. This chain's CDR3 is CAWSGRLSGNTIYF. The CDR3 DNA sequence: TGTGCCTGGAGTGGACGGCTCTCTGGAAACACCATATATTTT.

This chain uses TRBV29-1 with TRBJ1-2; 7 bases are shared with TRBD1. CDR1 and CDR2 from the germline V gene are SQVTM and ANQGSEA. This CDR3 has 15 amino acids. The V gene end was trimmed by 4 bases and the J gene end by 0 bases; junction bases not matched to a gene: 8. The CDR3 nucleotides read TGCAGCGTTGGACAGGGCAGGGGAGCTAACTATGGCTACACCTTC. Protein: CSVGQGRGANYGYTF.

This chain joins TRBV9 and TRBJ1-3; D gene unclear. The CDR3 has 15 residues. Germline-derived CDR1 and CDR2 are SGDLS and YYNGEE. The V end lost 3 bases, the J end lost 4 bases, and 14 bases lay between the germline ends. CDR3: CASSGPRESGNTIYF. CDR3 sequence (DNA): TGTGCCAGCAGCGGACCAAGGGAATCCGGAAACACCATATATTTT.

V and J are TRBV18 and TRBJ2-3; no definite D call. The CDR3 is made up of 16 amino acids. Germline CDR1 reads KGHSH; CDR2 reads LQKENI. V lost 4 bases, J lost 1 base, and 15 bases lay in between. In nucleotides, the CDR3 is TGTGCCAGCTCACTTTCGATCCTGAGAGGCACAGATACGCAGTATTTT. Its translation: CASSLSILRGTDTQYF.

The chain carries TRBV15 and TRBJ1-2; 11 bases map to TRBD1. Per germline, CDR1 LNHNV and CDR2 YYDKDF (reference sequence). CDR3 length equals 18 residues. V was pared by 7 bases and J by 1 base, with 14 bases of the junction left unmatched. The chain's CDR3 is CATTAGRGQGVFNYGYTF. CDR3 bases: TGTGCCACCACCGCGGGCCGGGGACAGGGGGTGTTTAACTATGGCTACACCTTC.

The chain uses TRBV19 and TRBJ1-5; D gene uncertain. Germline CDR1 LNHDA, CDR2 SQIVND (reference sequence). The germline V and J ends were trimmed by 6 bases and 6 bases, with 15 bases remaining between them. The CDR3 is made up of 14 amino acids. The CDR3 is CASREGIDLQPQHF. The CDR3 nucleotides read TGTGCCAGTAGAGAAGGAATTGATCTTCAGCCCCAGCATTTT.

In this sample, this clone turned up a few times. The chain carries TRBV27 and TRBJ1-5; D is undetermined. The CDR3 contains 14 residues. Between the trimmed V and J ends, which lost 2 bases and 1 base, there was a span of 6 bases. CDR1 and CDR2 from the germline V gene are MNHEY and SMNVEV (reference sequence). The CDR3 sequence is CASSLGGSNQPQHF. CDR3 bases: TGTGCCAGCAGTTTAGGCGGAAGCAATCAGCCCCAGCATTTT.

The chain uses TRBV11-3 and TRBJ2-3; D gene ambiguous. The CDR3 runs 13 residues. V lost 2 bases and J lost 5, with 8 bases in between. The germline CDR1 and CDR2 sequences are SGHNT and YENEEA. CDR3 DNA sequence: TGTGCCAGCAGCTTAACCAGGCTAGATACGCAGTATTTT. Residues: CASSLTRLDTQYF.

The chain employs TRBV10-3 and TRBJ1-4; TRBD1 matches 11 bases. Germline CDR1 reads ENHRY; CDR2 reads SYGVKD. This CDR3 spans 16 amino acids. V was clipped by 3 bases and J by 10 bases; unmatched bases: 10. The CDR3 DNA sequence: TGTGCCATCAGTGATTCTCTATTGGGGACAGGGGGAAAACTGTTTTTT. It codes for CAISDSLLGTGGKLFF.

The chain combines TRBV4-1 with TRBJ1-1; D gene ambiguous. CDR1 and CDR2 from the germline V gene are MGHRA and YSYEKL. The CDR3 contains 14 residues. V was pared by 2 bases and J by 0 bases, with 7 bases between. Written as DNA, the CDR3 is TGCGCCAGCAGCCAATCTACTATGAACACTGAAGCTTTCTTT. This encodes CASSQSTMNTEAFF.

This chain uses TRBV19 with TRBJ1-2; the D is unclear. Germline V gives CDR1 LNHDA, CDR2 SQIVND (reference sequence). This CDR3 is built from 14 residues. Trimming stripped 0 bases from V and 4 bases from J, with 9 bases between. DNA of the CDR3: TGTGCCAGTAGTATAGATCAGTCCATCTATGGCTACACCTTC. It encodes CASSIDQSIYGYTF.

The sample holds one count of this clone. The chain has TRBV11-2 and TRBJ2-2; 10 nucleotides line up with TRBD2. The CDR3 totals 15 residues. After removal of 3 bases from V and 4 bases from J, the junction contained 2 bases not matched to a gene. Germline V gene sequence: CDR1 SGHAT, CDR2 FQNNGV. The CDR3 sequence: CASSFTSGVTGELFF. The CDR3 nucleotides are TGTGCCAGCAGCTTTACTAGCGGGGTCACCGGGGAGCTGTTTTTT.

The rearrangement uses TRBV6-6 and TRBJ1-2; D is unclear. Germline CDR1 and CDR2: MNHNY and SVGAGI (reference sequence). The CDR3 is 15 residues long. Trimming left V 0 bases short and J 8 bases short, with 16 bases between. For the CDR3, the DNA is TGTGCCAGCAGTTACTCTTCGCAGTCACCTGGAGGCTACACCTTC. Translating it yields CASSYSSQSPGGYTF.